The 9 T cell receptor beta chains given below trace back to one sample, sequenced in a study of blood T cell repertoires in COVID-19. TCRdb's table, derived via immunoSEQ multiplex PCR, lists solely in-frame clones and lacks some. The sample has 200,000 to 250,000 clones; about nine tenths are singletons. Material: PBMCs or T cells enriched from blood (not recorded which). All receptors derive from a woman aged 30 to 39 who had recovered from COVID-19.

The chain links TRBV4-3 to TRBJ2-3; perhaps TRBD1 as D (6 bases). CDR1 LGHNA and CDR2 YSLEER come from the germline V gene. V was shortened by 1 base and J by 4 bases, with 12 bases between the two germline ends. This CDR3 is built from 15 residues. This CDR3 reads CASSQGYGGADTQYF. The DNA of the CDR3 is TGCGCCAGCAGCCAAGGGTATGGGGGCGCAGATACGCAGTATTTT.

This clone was found a few times. This sequence joins TRBV5-4 and TRBJ1-1, with 8 bases that match TRBD1. Trimming cost V 6 bases and J 1 base; bases outside gene matches: 8. There are 15 residues in the CDR3. CDR1 is SGHNT, CDR2 YYREEE, per germline (reference sequence). The CDR3 DNA sequence: TGTGCCAGCACCTACAGGGGGGCTCGGAACACTGAAGCTTTCTTT. It is translated as CASTYRGARNTEAFF.

The chain links TRBV4-3 to TRBJ1-6; no firm D call. V shed 4 bases and J shed 8 bases, with 18 bases lying between them. The CDR3 spans 16 residues. Germline CDR1 and CDR2: LGHNA and YSLEER. CDR3 coding DNA: TGCGCCAGCAGCCCCCGGTCGGCCAGGCCGGATTCACCCCTCCACTTT. Translated, it gives CASSPRSARPDSPLHF.

The chain carries TRBV5-1 and TRBJ2-1, with 7 positions matching TRBD2. The V gene end was trimmed by 1 base and the J gene end by 0 bases; junction bases not matched to a gene: 4. This CDR3 has 16 residues. CDR1 is SGHRS and CDR2 is YFSETQ in the germline V gene. CDR3 protein: CASSLRAGRSYNEQFF. The CDR3 nucleotides read TGCGCCAGCAGCTTGAGAGCGGGGCGCTCCTACAATGAGCAGTTCTTC.

This clone appeared a single time. CDR3 nucleotides: TGTGCCAGCAGCGTAGAAGGGGGTCGGGGCAATGAGCAGTTCTTC. Amino acids: CASSVEGGRGNEQFF. This chain connects TRBV9 to TRBJ2-1; a possible D gene is TRBD1 (6 bases). V gave up 0 bases and J gave up 6 bases, with 13 bases separating them. CDR3 size: 15 residues. Germline V CDR1 and CDR2: SGDLS, YYNGEE.

The V and J genes are TRBV29-1 and TRBJ2-3; the D gene is possibly TRBD2 (7 bases). V shed 6 bases and J shed 4 bases, with 17 bases lying between them. The CDR3 has 14 amino acids. Germline lookup yields CDR1 SQVTM and CDR2 ANQGSEA. In DNA form, the CDR3 reads TGCAGCGTGAGGGGGGGGCAAAATGCAGATACGCAGTATTTT. It translates to CSVRGGQNADTQYF.

The CDR3, as DNA: TGTGCCAGTAGTTACAGCTCCTATAATTCACCCCTCCACTTT. This sequence encodes CASSYSSYNSPLHF. The chain carries TRBV19 and TRBJ1-6, with D hard to call. V shed 5 bases and J shed 0 bases, with 5 bases lying between them. This CDR3 is 14 amino acids long. In germline, CDR1 is LNHDA, CDR2 SQIVND (reference sequence).

The rearrangement uses TRBV2 and TRBJ1-5, with TRBD1 identical over 8 bases. The CDR3 has 15 residues. CDR1 SNHLY and CDR2 FYNNEI come from the germline V gene. J was trimmed by 1 base and V by 5 bases; bases with no gene match: 4. The CDR3 loop reads CASSLNRGSNQPQHF. CDR3 DNA sequence: TGTGCCAGCAGTCTTAACAGGGGGAGCAATCAGCCCCAGCATTTT.

J is TRBJ2-1 and V is TRBV27; 9 bases are shared with TRBD1. The junction had 2 bases not matched to a gene; V was cut back by 5 bases and J by 6 bases. The germline V gene has CDR1 MNHEY and CDR2 SMNVEV (reference sequence). The CDR3 is 13 residues long. The CDR3 sequence: CASSRQGGNEQFF. In DNA, the CDR3 is TGTGCCAGCAGTCGACAGGGGGGCAATGAGCAGTTCTTC.